Here is one T cell receptor beta chain with its context. V shed 5 bases and J 4 bases; nucleotides not matched to a gene: 9. The germline V gene encodes CDR1 SGHTA and CDR2 FQGNSA. The CDR3 is 16 residues long. This entry comes from a study of blood T cell repertoires in COVID-19. Study-wide background: Sites across the United States, Italy and Spain contributed samples from acute and convalescent COVID-19. PBMCs, B-cell-depleted T cells, or T cells provided the cDNA or gDNA that made up the material.

In the study's own analysis: Amplifying reference gene primers gave estimates of nucleated cell counts. Repertoires were generated with immunoSEQ multiplex PCR, while TCRdb's copy carries only in-frame clones and drops some. Clone size and V and J calls were adopted from that table, with D and trimming inferred from the DNA. The data hold around 35,000 clones, with approximately 90% observed a single time. Sample: peripheral blood. This TCR was sampled from a human donor in a cohort sampled during active COVID-19. The chain recombines TRBV7-2 with TRBJ2-3; 10 bases map to TRBD2. CDR3 residues: CASSLRSSGSSDTQYF. The CDR3 DNA follows: TGTGCCAGCAGCCTGAGGTCTAGCGGGAGCTCAGATACGCAGTATTTT.